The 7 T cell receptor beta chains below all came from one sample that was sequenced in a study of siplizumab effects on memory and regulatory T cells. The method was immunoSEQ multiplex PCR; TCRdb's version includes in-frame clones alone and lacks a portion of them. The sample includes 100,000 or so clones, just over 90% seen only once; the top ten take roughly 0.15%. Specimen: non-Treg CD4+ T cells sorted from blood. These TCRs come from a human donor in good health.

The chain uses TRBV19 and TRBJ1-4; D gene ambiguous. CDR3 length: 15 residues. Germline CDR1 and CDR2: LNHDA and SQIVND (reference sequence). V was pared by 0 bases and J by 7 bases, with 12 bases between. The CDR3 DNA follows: TGTGCCAGTAGTATAGACCCCTGGGGTGCTGAAAAACTGTTTTTT. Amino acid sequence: CASSIDPWGAEKLFF.

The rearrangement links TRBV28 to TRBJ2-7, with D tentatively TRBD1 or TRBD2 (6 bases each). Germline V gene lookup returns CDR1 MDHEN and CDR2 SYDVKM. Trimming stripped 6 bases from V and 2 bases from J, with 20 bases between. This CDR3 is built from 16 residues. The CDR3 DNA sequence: TGTGCCAGCAGCCCCGGCCCCGGGGGCTCAACCTACGAGCAGTACTTC. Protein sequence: CASSPGPGGSTYEQYF.

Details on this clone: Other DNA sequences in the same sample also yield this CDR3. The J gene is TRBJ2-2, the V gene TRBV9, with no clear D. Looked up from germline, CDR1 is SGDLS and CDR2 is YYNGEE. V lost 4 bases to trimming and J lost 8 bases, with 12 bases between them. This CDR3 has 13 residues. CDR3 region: CASSLQATGELFF. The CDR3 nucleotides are TGTGCCAGCAGCCTGCAAGCGACTGGGGAGCTGTTTTTT.

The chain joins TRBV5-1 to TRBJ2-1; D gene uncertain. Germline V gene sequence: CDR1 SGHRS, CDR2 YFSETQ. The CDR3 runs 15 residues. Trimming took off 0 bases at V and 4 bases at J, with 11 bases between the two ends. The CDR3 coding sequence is TGCGCCAGCAGCTTGGGCGTGACCACTTACAATGAGCAGTTCTTC. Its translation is CASSLGVTTYNEQFF. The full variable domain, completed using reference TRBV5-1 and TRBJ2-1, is KAGVTQTPRYLIKTRGQQVTLSCSPISGHRSVSWYQQTPGQGLQFLFEYFSETQRNKGNFPGRFSGRQFSNSRSEMNVSTLELGDSALYLCASSLGVTTYNEQFFGPGTRLTVL.

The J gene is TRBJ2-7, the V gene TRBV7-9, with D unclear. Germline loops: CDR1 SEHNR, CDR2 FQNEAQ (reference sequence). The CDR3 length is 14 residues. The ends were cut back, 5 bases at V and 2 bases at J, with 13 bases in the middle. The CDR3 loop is CASSLPTDTYEQYF. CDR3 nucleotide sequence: TGTGCCAGCAGCCTCCCGACGGATACCTACGAGCAGTACTTC.

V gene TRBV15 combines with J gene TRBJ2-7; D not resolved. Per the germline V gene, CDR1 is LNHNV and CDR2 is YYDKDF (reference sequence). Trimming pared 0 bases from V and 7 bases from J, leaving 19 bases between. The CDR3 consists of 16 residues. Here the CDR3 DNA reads TGTGCCACCAGCAGAGATGGTTCAATTACCGGACGGGAGCAGTACTTC. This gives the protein CATSRDGSITGREQYF.

CDR3 loop: CAWSGQYNSPLHF. The CDR3, as DNA: TGTGCCTGGAGCGGACAGTATAATTCACCCCTCCACTTT. The chain joins TRBV30 to TRBJ1-6; weak D call: TRBD1 (6 bases). The CDR3 loop spans 13 amino acids. V lost 3 bases, J lost 4 bases, and 7 bases lay in between. CDR1 and CDR2 from the germline V gene are GTSNPN and SVGIG (reference sequence).